This T cell receptor beta chain was obtained from a study of blood T cell repertoires in COVID-19. This table comes from immunoSEQ multiplex PCR, and its TCRdb copy is limited to in-frame clones, with some not included. The profile covers about 480,000 clones, with roughly nine tenths appearing a single time and around 7.8% taken by the ten largest. Per germline, CDR1 LGHNT and CDR2 FRNRAP. CDR3 length: 15 residues. V lost 9 bases, J lost 9 bases, and 14 bases stayed unmatched. The chain carries TRBV12-5 and TRBJ1-4; 9 nucleotides align to TRBD1. This TCR came from a woman in her forties or fifties with COVID-19, enrolled during active disease. The sample was peripheral blood. The CDR3: CASAPPGDREKKLFF. The CDR3 DNA reads as TGTGCTAGCGCCCCCCCCGGGGACAGGGAAAAAAAACTGTTTTTT.